This paragraph reports one TCR beta chain. The data derive from a study of blood T cell repertoires in COVID-19. Study-wide context: The samples span acute and convalescent COVID-19 from the United States, Italy and Spain. The cDNA or gDNA used as material had been derived from T cells, B-cell-depleted T cells, or PBMCs.

After removal of 8 bases from V and 1 base from J, the junction contained 4 bases not matched to a gene. Germline V gene lookup returns CDR1 WSHSY and CDR2 SAAADI. The CDR3 covers 15 residues. Per the authors' pipeline: Reference gene primer amplification gave nucleated cell count estimates. Sequencing used immunoSEQ multiplex PCR; TCRdb keeps in-frame clones, though not all of them. V, J and clone size reflect that table, while D and trimming were determined from the DNA. The sample lists roughly 55,000 clones, roughly 84% occurring once. V gene TRBV10-2 combines with J gene TRBJ2-2, with 10 bases that match TRBD2. This clonotype was obtained from a man over 45 with active COVID-19. Sequenced sample: peripheral blood. CDR3 protein: CASSSGGRNTGELFF. In DNA, the CDR3 is TGCGCCAGCTCTAGCGGGGGCCGGAACACCGGGGAGCTGTTTTTT.